Listed below are T cell receptor beta chains from one sample, sequenced in a study of T cells after yellow fever vaccination. TCRdb passed the 5' RACE reads through MiXCR, listing each CDR3 protein once. The sample lists hundreds of thousands of distinct CDR3 sequences; approximately 13% were seen once. The starting material was PBMCs, obtained on the day of the yellow fever booster vaccination. The receptors here all came from a man aged 30 to 39 who received the YFV17D yellow fever vaccine. Each CDR3 is given with its conserved first and last residue. Each record gives: V gene, CDR3 protein.

TRBV28,CASRTPTGIEQYF
TRBV23-1,CASTPKTGRGNEQFF
TRBV6-1,CASSPKSSSYEQYF
TRBV20-1,CSARDLHPGILDTQYF
TRBV5-1,CASFSSGRVDEQYF
TRBV7-2,CASSPGLAGRYEQYF
TRBV27,CASSSRTTEKEGQGWGNQPQHF
TRBV20-1,CSAKGLAGSTDTQYF
TRBV4-3,CASSQAKGDTQYF
TRBV9,CASSYSGTGNEKLFF
TRBV29-1,CSGVEGEQFF
TRBV6-5,CASSYGGRGHSYEQYF
TRBV7-2,CASSLASGVTGELFF
TRBV28,CASSLDGGGSRTKNIQYF
TRBV20-1,CSRLKVGPQETQYF
TRBV5-6,CASSGAGILGANVLTF
TRBV7-2,CASSSGLAGGPGTQYF
TRBV7-9,CASSPGRGRELTDTQYF
TRBV5-1,CATGDPAYNEQFF
TRBV19,CASSILGQGREPQHF
TRBV7-8,CASSSNRDYPNEQFF
TRBV20-1,CSAHYTDTQYF
TRBV4-3,CASSQDSGPVSGRARPQYF
TRBV4-3,CASSQVLGAIGYTF
TRBV5-1,CASSSHKQGRETQYF
TRBV20-1,CSAQPVGGANYGYTF
TRBV19,CASSTPAVAIETQYF
TRBV20-1,CSARAPFNGANPYEQYF
TRBV12-3/TRBV12-4,CASTGTGVSPLHF
TRBV10-3,CAIGEGINQPQHF
TRBV12-3/TRBV12-4,CASSLREAFGELFF
TRBV5-1,CASSDPGTSGYEQYF
TRBV4-3,CASSQKVSRYNEQFF
TRBV24-1,CATSDAILDTQYF